The 2 T cell receptor beta chains presented below share a single source sample, sequenced in a study of PD-1 blockade in classical Hodgkin lymphoma (dated by TCRdb to about 2020). The method behind the library was the immunoSEQ multiplex PCR assay. The table was pulled from immuneACCESS by TCRdb, which kept in-frame rearrangements only. Such tables lose some clones; where checked, under half of the loss comes from unresolved V genes, and the rest has no known cause. For this sample the table gives around 41,000 clones, of which around 72% were detected only once. The ten top clones hold approximately 3% of the sample. The meaning of the sample's time point label: cycle 2 day 1 (C2D1) of nivolumab. All trial patients had relapsed after autologous stem cell transplantation, with cohorts A, B and C differing in prior brentuximab vedotin exposure. The sample in question was peripheral blood mononuclear cells (PBMCs), obtained before the second cycle of nivolumab. The receptors come from a human donor with classical Hodgkin lymphoma.

V gene TRBV5-5 combines with J gene TRBJ1-1; D is perhaps TRBD1 (5 bases). Trimming pared 2 bases from V and 5 bases from J, leaving 10 bases between. The CDR3 is 13 amino acids. CDR1 and CDR2 (germline): SGHKS, YYEKEE (reference sequence). This CDR3 is CASSFVGGTEAFF. The CDR3 coding sequence is TGTGCCAGCAGCTTCGTTGGGGGGACTGAAGCTTTCTTT. Full variable domain (rest looked up from reference TRBV5-5 and TRBJ1-1): DAGVTQSPTHLIKTRGQQVTLRCSPISGHKSVSWYQQVLGQGPQFIFQYYEKEERGRGNFPDRFSARQFPNYSSELNVNALLLGDSALYLCASSFVGGTEAFFGQGTRLTVV.

This clone occurred a few times. This chain joins TRBV29-1 and TRBJ2-7; D gene ambiguous. The CDR3 totals 14 residues. Trimming removed 6 bases at V and 6 bases at J, with 21 bases between. The germline gives CDR1 SQVTM, CDR2 ANQGSEA. CDR3 sequence (DNA): TGCAGCGTCGGTGCGGCAGGTCTGTCTCGCGAGCAGTACTTC. Its translation is CSVGAAGLSREQYF.